Below are 30 T cell receptor beta chains sequenced from a single sample in a study of regulatory T cells in long-lasting Graves disease. Regarding time point: newly diagnosed GD, antithyroid drugs for less than 3 months. The authors made the TCR library using RNA they extracted from PBMCs. TCR beta libraries were built with iRepertoire HTBI primers and Arm-PCR of CDR3 regions. TCRdb passed the multiplex PCR reads through MiXCR, listing each CDR3 protein once. There are around 450,000 distinct CDR3 sequences in the sample; approximately 16% occur only once, and 7.8% lies in the top ten. Separately, the same data were catalogued under a study of T cells in Graves' hyperthyroidism and ophthalmopathy.

Sequenced material: peripheral blood mononuclear cells (PBMCs), taken at new diagnosis, from a patient treated with antithyroid drugs. Every receptor here comes from a woman in her thirties or forties with Graves disease.

This clonotype was seen repeatedly, ten times or more. V gene TRBV11-3 combines with J gene TRBJ1-1; D is unclear. The germline V and J ends were trimmed by 9 bases and 0 bases, with 20 bases remaining between them. Germline V lookup: CDR1 SGHNT, CDR2 YENEEA. This CDR3 comprises 16 residues. The CDR3, as DNA: TGTGCCAGTCAGCTGTCCGCAACTTACATGAACACTGAAGCTTTCTTT. Amino acids: CASQLSATYMNTEAFF.

This clonotype was recorded at least ten times. The chain links TRBV7-9 to TRBJ2-5; TRBD2 is a possible D gene (6 bases). There are 14 residues in the CDR3. The germline gives CDR1 SEHNR, CDR2 FQNEAQ (reference sequence). V was trimmed by 5 bases and J by 0 bases, leaving 10 bases between them. CDR3 coding DNA: TGTGCCAGCAGCGGGGACTCTAACCAAGAGACCCAGTACTTC. It encodes CASSGDSNQETQYF.

The sample holds a few counts of this clonotype. CDR3 coding DNA: TGTGCCAGCAGCGTACATCTTGAAGAGCAGTACTTC. It translates to CASSVHLEEQYF. V usage is TRBV9 and J usage is TRBJ2-7; unclear D gene. From germline, CDR1 is SGDLS and CDR2 YYNGEE. The V end lost 1 base, the J end lost 7 bases, and 9 bases lay between the germline ends. This CDR3 has 12 residues.

This clonotype was observed many times. The V gene is TRBV6-1, the J gene TRBJ1-5; D uncertain. The CDR3 length is 16 residues. The germline V and J ends were trimmed by 3 bases and 3 bases, with 15 bases remaining between them. Germline CDR1 and CDR2: MNHNS and SASEGT. CDR3 coding DNA: TGTGCCAGCAGTGAGGGCAGCCCGGGGAACAATCAGCCCCAGCATTTT. It yields the protein CASSEGSPGNNQPQHF.

This clonotype came up many times. The chain employs TRBV18 and TRBJ2-1; D not certain. This CDR3 has 15 amino acids. Trimming removed 2 bases at V and 6 bases at J, with 14 bases between. The germline V gene encodes CDR1 KGHSH and CDR2 LQKENI. The DNA of the CDR3 is TGTGCCAGCTCACCAAGAACGGCCACCCCCAATGAGCAGTTCTTC. Its translation is CASSPRTATPNEQFF.

This clonotype was picked up a small number of times. CDR3 sequence (DNA): TGCGCCAGCAGGAGGGGAGCAGGGGATTTCTACGAGCAGTACTTC. It yields the protein CASRRGAGDFYEQYF. V is TRBV5-1 and J is TRBJ2-7; weak D call: TRBD1 (6 bases). V was pared by 5 bases and J by 3 bases, with 18 bases between. The germline CDR1 and CDR2 sequences are SGHRS and YFSETQ. The CDR3 runs to 15 residues.

This clonotype was seen a few times. This chain connects TRBV27 to TRBJ2-1; 9 bases are shared with TRBD1. CDR1 MNHEY and CDR2 SMNVEV come from the germline V gene (reference sequence). This CDR3 region has 16 residues. With 11 bases clipped from V and 1 base from J, the junction kept 12 bases outside the gene matches. Here the CDR3 reads CAGVGSGTGSYNEQFF. In DNA, the CDR3 is TGTGCCGGCGTCGGTTCCGGGACAGGGTCCTACAATGAGCAGTTCTTC.

The table lists this clonotype with many counts. The chain is built from TRBV14 and TRBJ2-7, with a possible D match to TRBD1 (6 bases). The germline V gene has CDR1 SGHDN and CDR2 FVKESK. V lost 1 base and J lost 5, with 15 bases in between. The CDR3 spans 15 residues. CDR3 DNA: TGTGCCAGCAGCCAAGCCTACAGGGATAGCAACGAGCAGTACTTC. Encoded protein: CASSQAYRDSNEQYF.

This clonotype was picked up many times. CDR3 nucleotide sequence: TGTGCCAGCAGCTTATGGCCTTACACTGAAGCTTTCTTT. Its translation is CASSLWPYTEAFF. This chain uses TRBV11-2 with TRBJ1-1; the D is unclear. In germline, CDR1 is SGHAT, CDR2 FQNNGV. V was pared by 2 bases and J by 3 bases, with 7 bases between. The CDR3 consists of 13 residues.

This clonotype occurred a few times. V is TRBV7-2 and J is TRBJ2-7, with D tentatively TRBD1 (5 bases). This CDR3 contains 17 residues. V lost 2 bases and J lost 5, with 22 bases in between. CDR1 and CDR2 from the germline V gene are SGHTA and FQGNSA. The CDR3 DNA reads TGTGCCAGCAGCTTAAAGCGCGCGCAGGGAAGGAGAGACGAGCAGTACTTC. The encoded protein is CASSLKRAQGRRDEQYF.

Concerning this clonotype itself: With a much larger clone just one base away, this may be a read error. This chain joins TRBV7-8 and TRBJ2-1, with 7 bases lining up with TRBD1. Germline loops: CDR1 SGHVS, CDR2 FQNEAQ. This CDR3 contains 16 residues. J was trimmed by 10 bases and V by 7 bases; bases with no gene match: 19. CDR3 region: CASTMGPRTGGGEQFF. The CDR3 nucleotides are TGTGCCAGCACGATGGGCCCTCGGACAGGCGGTGGGGAGCAGTTCTTC. Based on the CDR3 plus reference TRBV7-8 and TRBJ2-1, the full variable domain is GAGVSQSPRYKVAKRGQDVALRCDPISGHVSLFWYQQALGQGPEFLTYFQNEAQLDKSGLPSDRFFAERPEGSVSTLKIQRTQQEDSAVYLCASTMGPRTGGGEQFFGPGTRLTVL.

This chain joins TRBV15 and TRBJ1-2; D call uncertain. CDR3 length: 13 amino acids. Germline lookup yields CDR1 LNHNV and CDR2 YYDKDF (reference sequence). The V and J ends lost 0 bases and 2 bases respectively, with 4 bases between them. CDR3 sequence (DNA): TGTGCCACCAGCAGAGACACCAACTATGGCTACACCTTC. Translated, it gives CATSRDTNYGYTF.

About this clonotype itself: This could be a read error, since a much larger clone is one nucleotide away. This rearrangement joins TRBV27 to TRBJ2-6; maybe TRBD1 (6 bases). CDR3 size: 17 residues. CDR1 is MNHEY, CDR2 SMNVEV, per germline (reference sequence). Trimming cost V 2 bases and J 0 bases, with 11 bases left between them. The CDR3 coding sequence is TGTGCCAGCAGTTTACTACAGGGACACTCTGGGGCCAACGTCCTGACTTTC. This encodes CASSLLQGHSGANVLTF.

This clonotype was counted between two and nine times. The V gene is TRBV2, the J gene TRBJ1-5, with D perhaps matching TRBD1 (5 bases). The V and J ends lost 6 bases and 3 bases respectively, with 12 bases between them. The V gene's germline CDR1 is SNHLY and CDR2 FYNNEI. The CDR3 covers 14 residues. CDR3 sequence reads: CASRPGRNNQPQHF. CDR3 DNA: TGTGCCAGCAGGCCGGGACGGAACAATCAGCCCCAGCATTTT.

The table lists this clonotype with many counts. This chain links TRBV11-2 with TRBJ2-2, with TRBD2 matching 7 bases. CDR1 and CDR2 (germline): SGHAT, FQNNGV. J gave up 5 bases and V 2 bases, and 5 bases lay outside the gene matches. The CDR3 has 15 residues. CDR3 amino acids: CASSLRAGVTGELFF. The DNA for the CDR3 is TGTGCCAGCAGCTTAAGGGCGGGAGTGACCGGGGAGCTGTTTTTT. The full variable domain, completed using reference TRBV11-2 and TRBJ2-2, is EAGVAQSPRYKIIEKRQSVAFWCNPISGHATLYWYQQILGQGPKLLIQFQNNGVVDDSQLPKDRFSAERLKGVDSTLKIQPAKLEDSAVYLCASSLRAGVTGELFFGEGSRLTVL.

This clonotype was seen at least ten times. J is TRBJ1-6 and V is TRBV7-3; no clear D. The V and J ends lost 5 bases and 5 bases respectively, with 13 bases between them. The germline V gene has CDR1 SGHTA and CDR2 FQGTGA. The CDR3 spans 15 residues. The CDR3 nucleotides read TGTGCCAGCAGCCCAACTGGGGTGCATAATTCACCCCTCCACTTT. Encoded protein: CASSPTGVHNSPLHF. The whole variable domain, filled in from reference TRBV7-3 and TRBJ1-6, reads GAGVSQTPSNKVTEKGKYVELRCDPISGHTALYWYRQSLGQGPEFLIYFQGTGAADDSGLPNDRFFAVRPEGSVSTLKIQRTERGDSAVYLCASSPTGVHNSPLHFGNGTRLTVT.

This clonotype was seen ten or more times. The chain links TRBV6-5 to TRBJ2-2; tentatively, D is TRBD2 (6 bases). The CDR3 sequence is 16 residues long. Trimming left V 0 bases short and J 7 bases short, with 15 bases between. Germline CDR1 and CDR2: MNHEY and SVGAGI. The CDR3 sequence: CASSYSRTAGSGELFF. The CDR3 coding sequence is TGTGCCAGCAGTTACTCTCGGACGGCGGGGAGCGGGGAGCTGTTTTTT.

J is TRBJ1-3 and V is TRBV12-3 or TRBV12-4; D gene ambiguous. The V gene lost 8 bases and the J gene lost 4 bases, with 6 bases spanning the gap. CDR3 size: 11 residues. CDR3 sequence: CASRVGNTIYF. In DNA, the CDR3 is TGTGCCAGCCGAGTAGGAAACACCATATATTTT.

A note on this clonotype: A far larger clone is a single base away, which makes a read error likely. V is TRBV28 and J is TRBJ2-7; 11 bases match TRBD2. The J call may be incorrect, as the DNA end agrees better with TRBJ2-1. Germline lookup yields CDR1 MDHEN and CDR2 SYDVKM. The CDR3 is 16 residues long. CDR3 loop: CAGSSRLAGRGNEQFF. The CDR3 DNA is TGTGCCGGCAGTTCACGACTAGCGGGAAGGGGCAATGAGCAGTTCTTC.

The chain uses TRBV10-2 and TRBJ2-1, with TRBD2 matching 15 bases. Unmatched junction bases numbered 4, after V lost 3 bases and J lost 10 bases. Germline CDR1 and CDR2: WSHSY and SAAADI. CDR3 length: 15 residues. CDR3 residues: CASSEPGLAGGEQFF. The CDR3 coding sequence is TGCGCCAGCAGTGAACCGGGACTAGCGGGAGGAGAGCAGTTCTTC.

A few counts support this clonotype. The J gene is TRBJ2-7, the V gene TRBV29-1; 8 bases are shared with TRBD2. V lost 7 bases, J lost 4 bases, and 9 bases stayed unmatched. The CDR3 spans 13 residues. CDR1 is SQVTM and CDR2 is ANQGSEA in the germline V gene. The CDR3 is CSAGSGGGYEQYF. DNA for the CDR3: TGCAGCGCTGGGTCGGGGGGGGGATACGAGCAGTACTTC.

This clonotype was counted many times. The chain couples TRBV2 to TRBJ2-1; 8 bases line up with TRBD1. Germline CDR1 and CDR2: SNHLY and FYNNEI. CDR3 length: 12 residues. Losses at the gene ends were 8 bases for V and 9 bases for J; bases not matched to a gene: 6. DNA for the CDR3: TGTGCCAGCCTAGGACAGGGATCTGAGCAGTTCTTC. It encodes CASLGQGSEQFF. Full variable domain (rest looked up from reference TRBV2 and TRBJ2-1): EPEVTQTPSHQVTQMGQEVILRCVPISNHLYFYWYRQILGQKVEFLVSFYNNEISEKSEIFDDQFSVERPDGSNFTLKIRSTKLEDSAMYFCASLGQGSEQFFGPGTRLTVL.

This clonotype was counted at least ten times. V is TRBV5-1 and J is TRBJ2-7; 9 bases map to TRBD1. Germline loops: CDR1 SGHRS, CDR2 YFSETQ. Trimming at V came to 0 bases and at J to 5 bases, leaving 12 bases not matched to a gene. The length of the CDR3 is 17 residues. The CDR3 nucleotides are TGCGCCAGCAGCTTGGGTGGGACAGGGTTGTCATTCGACGAGCAGTACTTC. Its translation: CASSLGGTGLSFDEQYF.

Many counts were recorded for this clonotype. The rearrangement links TRBV12-3 or TRBV12-4 to TRBJ1-1; 7 bases are a match to TRBD1. Unmatched junction bases numbered 7, after V lost 3 bases and J lost 0 bases. This CDR3 is 16 amino acids long. The chain's CDR3 is CASSLNRGYMNTEAFF. CDR3 in DNA: TGTGCCAGCAGTTTGAACAGGGGATATATGAACACTGAAGCTTTCTTT.

This clonotype was picked up many times. This chain connects TRBV29-1 to TRBJ2-5, with TRBD1 identical over 8 bases. Germline lookup yields CDR1 SQVTM and CDR2 ANQGSEA. Trimming at V came to 5 bases and at J to 6 bases, leaving 5 bases not matched to a gene. This CDR3 is built from 12 residues. The CDR3 region is CSVRTGMQTQYF. The CDR3 DNA sequence: TGCAGCGTTCGGACAGGGATGCAGACCCAGTACTTC.

A remark on this clonotype: A much larger clone differs from this one at a single base, so this may be a read error. The chain has TRBV7-2 and TRBJ2-7, with 13 bases identical to TRBD2. The CDR3 has 18 residues. Germline CDR1 and CDR2: SGHTA and FQGNSA. As DNA, the CDR3 is TGTGCCAGCAGGCTAAAGTCGGGACTAGCGGGGTCATCCTACGAGCAGTGCTTC. This translates into CASRLKSGLAGSSYEQCF.

This clonotype has just a few counts. The genes are TRBV19 and TRBJ2-3; D possibly corresponds to TRBD2 (5 bases). CDR1 LNHDA and CDR2 SQIVND come from the germline V gene (reference sequence). V shed 6 bases and J shed 6 bases, with 10 bases lying between them. The CDR3 runs 12 residues. CDR3 region: CASRDTSDTQYF. CDR3 DNA: TGTGCCAGTAGGGATACTAGTGATACGCAGTATTTT.

This clonotype was detected many times. V gene TRBV28 combines with J gene TRBJ2-7, with D possibly being TRBD2 (5 bases). V was cut by 4 bases and J by 2 bases, with 15 bases left in between. The CDR3 runs 15 residues. Germline V gene sequence: CDR1 MDHEN, CDR2 SYDVKM. As DNA, the CDR3 is TGTGCCAGCAGTTACCCCGGGAATCCTCCCTACGAGCAGTACTTC. This gives the protein CASSYPGNPPYEQYF.

The chain combines TRBV20-1 with TRBJ2-7, with 8 bases identical to TRBD2. This CDR3 spans 14 amino acids. In germline, CDR1 is DFQATT, CDR2 SNEGSKA (reference sequence). Unmatched junction bases numbered 6, after V lost 3 bases and J lost 2 bases. The CDR3: CSASGRAFTYEQYF. In nucleotides, the CDR3 is TGCAGTGCTAGCGGGAGGGCCTTTACCTACGAGCAGTACTTC.

In its sample, this clonotype was seen many times. The chain employs TRBV2 and TRBJ2-2, with 8 bases aligning to TRBD1. V shed 5 bases, J shed 3 bases, and the junction held 8 bases outside the gene matches. The CDR3 loop spans 16 amino acids. The germline V gene has CDR1 SNHLY and CDR2 FYNNEI. The CDR3 loop is CASSFSAGGYTGELFF. As DNA, the CDR3 is TGTGCCAGCAGTTTTTCGGCAGGGGGCTACACCGGGGAGCTGTTTTTT.